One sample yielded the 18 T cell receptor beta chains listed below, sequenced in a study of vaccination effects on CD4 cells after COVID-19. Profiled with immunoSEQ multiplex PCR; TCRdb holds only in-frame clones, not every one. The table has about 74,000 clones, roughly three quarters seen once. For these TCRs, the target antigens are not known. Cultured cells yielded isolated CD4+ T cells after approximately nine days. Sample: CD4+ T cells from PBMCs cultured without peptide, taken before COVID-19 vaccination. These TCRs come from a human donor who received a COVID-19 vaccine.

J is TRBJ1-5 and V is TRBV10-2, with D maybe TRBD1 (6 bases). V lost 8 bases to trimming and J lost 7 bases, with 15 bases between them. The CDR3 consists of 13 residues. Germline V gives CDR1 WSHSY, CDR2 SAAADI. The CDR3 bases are TGCGCCAGCCAACGGACAGCCTCCCAGCCCCAGCATTTT. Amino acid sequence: CASQRTASQPQHF.

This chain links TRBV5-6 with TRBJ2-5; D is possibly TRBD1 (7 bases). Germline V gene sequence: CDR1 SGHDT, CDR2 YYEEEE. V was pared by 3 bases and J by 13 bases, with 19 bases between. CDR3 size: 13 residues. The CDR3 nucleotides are TGTGCCAGCAGCTCGAGGACAGGCGGGAAGGGGTACTTC. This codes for CASSSRTGGKGYF.

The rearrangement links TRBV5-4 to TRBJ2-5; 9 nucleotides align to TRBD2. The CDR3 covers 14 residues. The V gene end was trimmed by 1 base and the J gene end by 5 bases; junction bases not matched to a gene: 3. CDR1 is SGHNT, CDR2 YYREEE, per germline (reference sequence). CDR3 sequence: CASSLPSGAETQYF. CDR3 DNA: TGTGCCAGCAGCTTGCCTAGCGGGGCGGAGACCCAGTACTTC.

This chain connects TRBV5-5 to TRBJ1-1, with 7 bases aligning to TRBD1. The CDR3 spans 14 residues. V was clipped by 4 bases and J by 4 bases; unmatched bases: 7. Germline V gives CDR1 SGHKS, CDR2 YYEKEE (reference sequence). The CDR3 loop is CASSPPRDSTEAFF. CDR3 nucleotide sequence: TGTGCCAGCAGCCCCCCCCGGGACAGCACTGAAGCTTTCTTT.

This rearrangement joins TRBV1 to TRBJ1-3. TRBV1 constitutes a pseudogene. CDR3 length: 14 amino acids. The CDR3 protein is CTSSLGLFGNTIYF. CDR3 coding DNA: TGCACCAGCAGCCTCGGACTGTTTGGAAACACCATATATTTT.

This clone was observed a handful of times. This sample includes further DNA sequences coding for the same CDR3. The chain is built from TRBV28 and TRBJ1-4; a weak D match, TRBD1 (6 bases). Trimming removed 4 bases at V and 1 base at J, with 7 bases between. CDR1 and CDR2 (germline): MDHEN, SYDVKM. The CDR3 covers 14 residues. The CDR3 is CASSSQGTNEKLFF. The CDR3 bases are TGTGCCAGCAGTTCACAGGGAACTAATGAAAAACTGTTTTTT.

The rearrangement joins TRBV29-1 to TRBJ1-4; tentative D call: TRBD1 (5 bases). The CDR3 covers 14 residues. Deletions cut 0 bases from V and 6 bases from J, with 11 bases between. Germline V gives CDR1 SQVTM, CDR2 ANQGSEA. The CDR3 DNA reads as TGCAGCGTTGAAGATACGGGAGGGGATGAAAAACTGTTTTTT. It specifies CSVEDTGGDEKLFF.

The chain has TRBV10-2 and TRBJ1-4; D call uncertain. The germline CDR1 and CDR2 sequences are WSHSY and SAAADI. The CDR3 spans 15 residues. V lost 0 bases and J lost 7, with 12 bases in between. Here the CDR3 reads CASSESRRVSEKLFF. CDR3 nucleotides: TGCGCCAGCAGTGAGTCAAGAAGGGTCTCTGAAAAACTGTTTTTT.

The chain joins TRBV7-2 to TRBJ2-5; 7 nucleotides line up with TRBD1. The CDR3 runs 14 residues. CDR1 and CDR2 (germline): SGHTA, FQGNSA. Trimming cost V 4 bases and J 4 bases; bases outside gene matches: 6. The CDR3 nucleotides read TGTGCCAGCAGCTCCAGACAGGGCGTAGAGACCCAGTACTTC. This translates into CASSSRQGVETQYF.

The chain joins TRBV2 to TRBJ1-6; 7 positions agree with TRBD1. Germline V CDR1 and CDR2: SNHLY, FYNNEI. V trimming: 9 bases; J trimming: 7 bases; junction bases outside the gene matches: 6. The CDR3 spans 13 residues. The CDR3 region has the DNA TGTGCCAGTCTAAGACAGGGAAATTCACCCCTCCACTTT. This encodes CASLRQGNSPLHF.

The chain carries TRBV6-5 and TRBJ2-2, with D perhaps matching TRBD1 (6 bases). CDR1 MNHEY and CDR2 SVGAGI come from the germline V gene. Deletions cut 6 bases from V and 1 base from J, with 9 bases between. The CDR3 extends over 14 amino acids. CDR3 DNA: TGTGCCAGCAGCGGGACATTGAACACCGGGGAGCTGTTTTTT. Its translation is CASSGTLNTGELFF.

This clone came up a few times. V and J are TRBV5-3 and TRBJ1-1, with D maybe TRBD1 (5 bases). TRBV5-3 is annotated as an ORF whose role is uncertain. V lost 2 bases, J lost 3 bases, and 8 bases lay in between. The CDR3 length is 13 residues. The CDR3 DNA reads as TGTGCCAGAAGCTTTGGGGGGGACACTGAAGCTTTCTTT. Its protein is CARSFGGDTEAFF.

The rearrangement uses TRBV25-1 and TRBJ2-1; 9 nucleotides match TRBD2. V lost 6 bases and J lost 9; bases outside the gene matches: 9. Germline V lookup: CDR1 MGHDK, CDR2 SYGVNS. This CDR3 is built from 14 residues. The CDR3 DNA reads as TGTGCCAGCAGCTTCGCGGGGGGGCTCACTGAGCAGTTCTTC. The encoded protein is CASSFAGGLTEQFF.

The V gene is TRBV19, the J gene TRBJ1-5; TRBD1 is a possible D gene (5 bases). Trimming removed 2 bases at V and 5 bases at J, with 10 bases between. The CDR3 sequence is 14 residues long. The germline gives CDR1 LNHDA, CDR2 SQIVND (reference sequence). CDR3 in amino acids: CASSILDTDQPQHF. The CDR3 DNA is TGTGCCAGTAGTATATTGGACACAGATCAGCCCCAGCATTTT. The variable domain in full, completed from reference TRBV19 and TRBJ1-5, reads DGGITQSPKYLFRKEGQNVTLSCEQNLNHDAMYWYRQDPGQGLRLIYYSQIVNDFQKGDIAEGYSVSREKKESFPLTVTSAQKNPTAFYLCASSILDTDQPQHFGDGTRLSIL.

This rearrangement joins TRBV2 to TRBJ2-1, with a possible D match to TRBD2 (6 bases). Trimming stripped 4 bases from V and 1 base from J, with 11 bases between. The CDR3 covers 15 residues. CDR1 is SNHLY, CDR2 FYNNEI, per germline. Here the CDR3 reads CASSATEGSYNEQFF. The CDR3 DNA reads TGTGCCAGCAGTGCTACGGAGGGGTCCTACAATGAGCAGTTCTTC.

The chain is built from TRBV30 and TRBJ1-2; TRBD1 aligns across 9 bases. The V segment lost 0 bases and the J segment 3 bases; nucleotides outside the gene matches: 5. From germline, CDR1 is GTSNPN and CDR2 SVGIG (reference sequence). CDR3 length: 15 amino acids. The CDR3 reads CAWSVLDRGDYGYTF. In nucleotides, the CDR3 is TGTGCCTGGAGTGTACTAGACAGGGGGGACTATGGCTACACCTTC.

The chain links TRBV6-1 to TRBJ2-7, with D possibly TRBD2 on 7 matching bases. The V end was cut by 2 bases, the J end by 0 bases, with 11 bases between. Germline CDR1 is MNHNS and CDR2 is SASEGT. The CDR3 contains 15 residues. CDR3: CASSERGGSSYEQYV. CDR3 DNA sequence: TGTGCCAGCAGTGAAAGGGGGGGCAGCTCCTACGAGCAGTACGTC.

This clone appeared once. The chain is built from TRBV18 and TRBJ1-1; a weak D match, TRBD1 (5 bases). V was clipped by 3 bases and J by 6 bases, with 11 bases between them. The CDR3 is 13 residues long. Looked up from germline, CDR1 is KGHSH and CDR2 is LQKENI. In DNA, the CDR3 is TGTGCCAGCTCACCTTCTCGGGGGGCTGAAGCTTTCTTT. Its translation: CASSPSRGAEAFF.